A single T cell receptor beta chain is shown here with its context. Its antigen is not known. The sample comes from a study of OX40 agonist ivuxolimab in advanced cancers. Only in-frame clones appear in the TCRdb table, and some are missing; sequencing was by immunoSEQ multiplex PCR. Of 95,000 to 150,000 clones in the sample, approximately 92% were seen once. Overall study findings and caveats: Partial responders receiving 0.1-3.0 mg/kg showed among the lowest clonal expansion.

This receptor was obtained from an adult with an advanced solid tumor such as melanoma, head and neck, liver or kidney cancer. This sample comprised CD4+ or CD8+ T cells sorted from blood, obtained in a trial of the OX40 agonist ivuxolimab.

CDR3 in DNA: TGTGCCAGTAAAGTGTCAGGAATGAACACTGAAGCTTTCTTT. Its translation is CASKVSGMNTEAFF. V and J are TRBV19 and TRBJ1-1, with D hard to call. V lost 7 bases to trimming and J lost 0 bases, with 12 bases between them. In germline, CDR1 is LNHDA, CDR2 SQIVND (reference sequence). The CDR3 consists of 14 residues.